Detailed here is one T cell receptor (beta chain). These data are taken from a study of blood T cells in healthy people across ages. This CDR3 contains 15 residues. Germline V gene data show CDR1 as LGHDT and CDR2 as YNNKEL (reference sequence). With V trimmed by 0 bases and J by 5 bases, 4 bases remained unmatched. With a J-beta primer mix and a sample-barcoded 5' primer, a second PCR ran about 7 to 12 cycles. TCRdb re-analysed the 5' RACE reads in MiXCR, keeping a single row per CDR3 protein. The sample lists about 930,000 distinct CDR3 sequences, about 29% occurring once. The sample also formed part of further work on T cells of mothers and their children. Turning to that study: The people who donated were a few healthy Caucasian mothers and their six children. Each mother gave over 8 million TCR beta CDR3 reads; each child, several million.

Input material: blood. The receptor comes from a woman aged 40-49 years in good health. The chain combines TRBV3-1 with TRBJ2-1; TRBD2 aligns across 7 bases. The CDR3 sequence is CASSQDPAGDNEQFF. The CDR3, as DNA: TGTGCCAGCAGCCAAGATCCTGCGGGAGACAATGAGCAGTTCTTC.